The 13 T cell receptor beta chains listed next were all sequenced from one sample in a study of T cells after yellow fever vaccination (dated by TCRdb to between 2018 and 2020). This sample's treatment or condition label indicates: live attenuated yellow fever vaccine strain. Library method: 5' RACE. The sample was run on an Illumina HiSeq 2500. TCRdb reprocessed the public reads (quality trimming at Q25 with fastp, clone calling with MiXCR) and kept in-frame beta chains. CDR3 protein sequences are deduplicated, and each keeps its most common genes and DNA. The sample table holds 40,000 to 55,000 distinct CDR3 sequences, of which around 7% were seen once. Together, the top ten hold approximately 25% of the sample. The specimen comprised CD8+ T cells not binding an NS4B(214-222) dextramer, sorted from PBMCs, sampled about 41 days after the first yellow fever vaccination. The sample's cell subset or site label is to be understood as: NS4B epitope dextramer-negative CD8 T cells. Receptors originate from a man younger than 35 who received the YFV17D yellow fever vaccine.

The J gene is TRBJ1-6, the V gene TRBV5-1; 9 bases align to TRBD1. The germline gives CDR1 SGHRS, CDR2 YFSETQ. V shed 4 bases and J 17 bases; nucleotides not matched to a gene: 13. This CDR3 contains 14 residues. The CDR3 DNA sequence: TGCGCCAGCAGCGTCGGGACAGGGTATTTCCCCTTCCACTTT. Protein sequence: CASSVGTGYFPFHF.

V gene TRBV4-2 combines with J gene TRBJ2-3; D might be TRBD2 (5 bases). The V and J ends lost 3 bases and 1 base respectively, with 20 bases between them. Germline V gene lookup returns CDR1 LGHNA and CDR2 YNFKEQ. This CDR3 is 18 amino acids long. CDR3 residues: CASSQEVDLPRGTDTQYF. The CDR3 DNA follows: TGTGCCAGCAGCCAGGAGGTAGACCTACCCCGGGGCACAGATACGCAGTATTTT.

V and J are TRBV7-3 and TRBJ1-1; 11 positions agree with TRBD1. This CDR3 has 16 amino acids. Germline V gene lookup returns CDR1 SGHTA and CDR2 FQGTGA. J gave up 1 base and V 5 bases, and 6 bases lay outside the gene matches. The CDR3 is CASSPGTGGSNTEAFF. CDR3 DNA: TGTGCCAGCAGCCCCGGGACAGGGGGGTCGAACACTGAAGCTTTCTTT.

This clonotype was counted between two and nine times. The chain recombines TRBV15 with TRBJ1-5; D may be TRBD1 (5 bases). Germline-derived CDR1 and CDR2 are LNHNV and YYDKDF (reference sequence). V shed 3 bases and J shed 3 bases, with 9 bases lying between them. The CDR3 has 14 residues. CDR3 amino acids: CATSSRAYNQPQHF. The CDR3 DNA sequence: TGTGCCACCAGCAGCAGGGCTTACAATCAGCCCCAGCATTTT.

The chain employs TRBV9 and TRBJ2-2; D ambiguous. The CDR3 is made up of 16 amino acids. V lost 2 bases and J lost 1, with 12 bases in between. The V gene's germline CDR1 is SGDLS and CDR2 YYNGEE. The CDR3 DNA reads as TGTGCCAGCAGCGTGGGTGACTCCCAGAACACCGGGGAGCTGTTTTTT. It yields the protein CASSVGDSQNTGELFF.

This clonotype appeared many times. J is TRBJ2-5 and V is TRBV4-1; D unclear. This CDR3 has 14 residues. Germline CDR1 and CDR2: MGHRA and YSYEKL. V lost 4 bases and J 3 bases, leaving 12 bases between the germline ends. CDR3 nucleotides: TGCGCCAGCAGCCTTGGGTTTTTTAAAGAGACCCAGTACTTC. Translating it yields CASSLGFFKETQYF.

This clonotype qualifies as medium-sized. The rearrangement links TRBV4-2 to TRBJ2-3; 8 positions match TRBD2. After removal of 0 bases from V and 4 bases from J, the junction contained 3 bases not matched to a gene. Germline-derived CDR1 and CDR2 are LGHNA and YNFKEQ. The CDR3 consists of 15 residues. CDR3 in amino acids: CASSQDRGGPDTQYF. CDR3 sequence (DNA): TGTGCCAGCAGCCAAGATCGGGGGGGCCCAGATACGCAGTATTTT.

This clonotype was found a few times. The chain's CDR3 is CASSPDTLDEQYF. CDR3 sequence (DNA): TGTGCCAGTAGTCCGGACACATTAGACGAGCAGTACTTC. The rearrangement links TRBV19 to TRBJ2-7; possible D gene TRBD1, 5 bases. The CDR3 is made up of 13 amino acids. V was shortened by 5 bases and J by 5 bases, with 13 bases between the two germline ends. Germline-derived CDR1 and CDR2 are LNHDA and SQIVND (reference sequence).

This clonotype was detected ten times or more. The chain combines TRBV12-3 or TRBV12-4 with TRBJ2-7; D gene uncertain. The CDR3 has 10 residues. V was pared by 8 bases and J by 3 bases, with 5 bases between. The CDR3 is CASGNYEQYF. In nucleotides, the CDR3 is TGTGCCAGCGGAAACTACGAGCAGTACTTC.

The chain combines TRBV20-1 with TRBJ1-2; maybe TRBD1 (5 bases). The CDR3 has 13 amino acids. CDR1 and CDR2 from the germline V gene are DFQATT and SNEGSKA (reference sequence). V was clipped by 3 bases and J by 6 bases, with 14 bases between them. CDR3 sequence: CSASGHIRDGYTF. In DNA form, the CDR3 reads TGCAGTGCTAGCGGACACATAAGAGATGGCTACACCTTC.

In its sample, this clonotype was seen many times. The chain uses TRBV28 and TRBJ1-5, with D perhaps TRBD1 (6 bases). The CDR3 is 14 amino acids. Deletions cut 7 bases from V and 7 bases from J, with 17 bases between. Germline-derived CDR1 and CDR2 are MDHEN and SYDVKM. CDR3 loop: CASKQGRSAQPQHF. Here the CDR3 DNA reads TGTGCCAGCAAGCAGGGGAGAAGCGCGCAGCCCCAGCATTTT.

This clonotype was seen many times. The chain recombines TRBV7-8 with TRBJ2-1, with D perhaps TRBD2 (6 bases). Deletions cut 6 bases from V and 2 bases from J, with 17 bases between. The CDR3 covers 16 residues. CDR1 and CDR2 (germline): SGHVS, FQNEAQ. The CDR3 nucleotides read TGTGCCAGCAGTCGCGGGGCAGGGAGAGCCTACAATGAGCAGTTCTTC. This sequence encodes CASSRGAGRAYNEQFF. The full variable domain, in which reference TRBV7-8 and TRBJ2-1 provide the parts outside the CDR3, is GAGVSQSPRYKVAKRGQDVALRCDPISGHVSLFWYQQALGQGPEFLTYFQNEAQLDKSGLPSDRFFAERPEGSVSTLKIQRTQQEDSAVYLCASSRGAGRAYNEQFFGPGTRLTVL.

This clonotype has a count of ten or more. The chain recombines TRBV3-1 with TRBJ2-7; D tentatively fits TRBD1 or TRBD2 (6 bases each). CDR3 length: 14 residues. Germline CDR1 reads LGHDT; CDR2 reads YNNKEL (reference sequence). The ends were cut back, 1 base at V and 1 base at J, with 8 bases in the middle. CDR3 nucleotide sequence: TGTGCCAGCAGCCAAGCGGGGGCTTCCTACGAGCAGTACTTC. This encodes CASSQAGASYEQYF.